The rows below give T cell receptor beta chains drawn from one sample of a study of cytomegalovirus exposure and HLA in healthy donors. Clones were sequenced by immunoSEQ multiplex PCR, and TCRdb holds only the in-frame ones, with some missing. The sample carries over 100,000 clones, roughly four fifths recorded once. The specimen was PBMCs. The receptors were sampled from a male donor in good health and CMV-seropositive. Each CDR3 is given with its conserved first and last residue. The D gene is left open where the match is weak. Clone size, where shown, is once, few, many, or a class for clones that have expanded.

D gene,V gene,J gene,clone size,CDR3 DNA,CDR3 protein
.,TRBV11-2,TRBJ1-2,once,TGTGCCAGCAGCTTAGGGTCAGGGCTGGGCTATGGCTACACCTTC,CASSLGSGLGYGYTF
TRBD1,TRBV4-3,TRBJ1-2,.,TGCGCCAGCAGCCAAGTCGTCAGGGGGCAGGGCTACACCTTC,CASSQVVRGQGYTF
.,TRBV5-1,TRBJ1-3,once,TGCGCCAGCAGCTTGGACCCAGGGTCTGGAAACACCATATATTTT,CASSLDPGSGNTIYF
TRBD2,TRBV7-9,TRBJ2-1,.,TGTGCCAGCAGCACCGGACTAGCGGGAGATGAGCAGTTCTTC,CASSTGLAGDEQFF
.,TRBV5-4,TRBJ1-5,.,TGTGCCAGCAGCTTGAAGGGGATAAATCGGCCCCAGCATTTT,CASSLKGINRPQHF
.,TRBV7-2,TRBJ1-2,.,TGTGCCAGCAGCTTAGCCCCTATCGGGGGAGGCGGCTACACCTTC,CASSLAPIGGGGYTF
.,TRBV5-1,TRBJ2-1,.,TGCGCCAGCAGCTTGGTATCCACCGGGGGTGGGCAGTTCTTC,CASSLVSTGGGQFF
.,TRBV2,TRBJ2-2,.,TGTGCCAGCAGTGAAGCATGGCCCGGGGAGCTGTTTTTT,CASSEAWPGELFF
.,TRBV11-2,TRBJ2-1,few,TGTGCCAGCAGCTTATTTTACTCTAAGGAGCAGTTCTTC,CASSLFYSKEQFF
TRBD2,TRBV25-1,TRBJ2-1,.,TGTGCCAGCAGAACCAGCGGGAATAGCGTGAATGAGCAGTTCTTC,CASRTSGNSVNEQFF
TRBD2,TRBV5-1,TRBJ2-1,few,TGCGCCAGCAGCTTGGGACTAGCGGGAAACAATGAGCAGTTCTTC,CASSLGLAGNNEQFF
TRBD1,TRBV4-3,TRBJ1-4,few,TGCGCCAGCAGCCAGGAACCGGGACAGGGTTATGAAAAACTGTTTTTT,CASSQEPGQGYEKLFF
.,TRBV18,TRBJ2-7,.,TGTGCCAGCTCACCAGCCAGCTCCTACGAGCAGTACTTC,CASSPASSYEQYF
TRBD2,TRBV28,TRBJ2-3,.,TGTGCCAGCAGCCGGCCTAGCGGGACCACAGATACGCAGTATTTT,CASSRPSGTTDTQYF
TRBD2,TRBV5-6,TRBJ2-7,.,TGTGCCAGCAGCTTGCCAGTGGGGGGGGTGGGAGTATACGAGCAGTACTTC,CASSLPVGGVGVYEQYF
.,TRBV15,TRBJ2-3,.,TGTGCCACCAGCCCGACAGCCAGCACAGATACGCAGTATTTT,CATSPTASTDTQYF
.,TRBV4-2,TRBJ1-5,.,TGTGCCAGCAGCCAAGGAGTTCTAAGCAATCAGCCCCAGCATTTT,CASSQGVLSNQPQHF
.,TRBV4-3,TRBJ2-7,.,TGCGCCAGCAGCCATGATCTAGGTCTCTCCTACGAGCAGTACTTC,CASSHDLGLSYEQYF
TRBD2,TRBV28,TRBJ2-3,.,TGTGCCAGCAGTTTACTCCCGGGGCTAGCGGGAGGGCCGGGCACAGATACGCAGTATTTT,CASSLLPGLAGGPGTDTQYF
TRBD1,TRBV5-8,TRBJ2-7,.,TGTGCCAGCAAGACAGGGAACGAGCAGTACTTC,CASKTGNEQYF
.,TRBV4-3,TRBJ1-1,.,TGCGCCAGCAGCCGAGGGGACACGAACACTGAAGCTTTCTTT,CASSRGDTNTEAFF
TRBD1,TRBV6-6,TRBJ1-5,.,TGTGCCAGCAGGGACAGGGGGGATCAGCCCCAGCATTTT,CASRDRGDQPQHF
.,TRBV5-6,TRBJ1-1,.,TGTGCCAGCAGCTTGGTGGGGCATGAAGCTTTCTTT,CASSLVGHEAFF
TRBD1,TRBV12-5,TRBJ1-2,.,TGTGCTAGTGGTTTGCCCACGACAGGGGCTGATGGCTACACCTTC,CASGLPTTGADGYTF
TRBD1,TRBV5-1,TRBJ2-2,.,TGCGCCAGCAGCCCCGGGACAGGGTTCACCGGGGAGCTGTTTTTT,CASSPGTGFTGELFF
.,TRBV2,TRBJ1-1,.,TGTGCCAGCAGTGAGGGCAGGGTGTCGAACACTGAAGCTTTCTTT,CASSEGRVSNTEAFF
.,TRBV12-1,TRBJ2-7,.,TGTGCCAGCAGCTTACCAGACCAGGACTTGAAGTACTTC,CASSLPDQDLKYF
.,TRBV19,TRBJ2-3,.,TGTGCCAGTAGTCCCAGCATAGGGGATACAGATACGCAGTATTTT,CASSPSIGDTDTQYF
TRBD2,TRBV7-2,TRBJ2-7,.,TGTGCCAGCAGCTTAGCGGGACTAGCGGGTTTTGCAGTCTACGAGCAGTACTTC,CASSLAGLAGFAVYEQYF
TRBD1,TRBV18,TRBJ2-5,.,TGTGCCAGCTCACCTGCGGACAGGCCTAGGGAGACCCAGTACTTC,CASSPADRPRETQYF
TRBD1,TRBV7-8,TRBJ1-4,.,TGTGCCAGCAGTCCCAAGAGGGGACAGGGGAAGGAAAAACTGTTTTTT,CASSPKRGQGKEKLFF
.,TRBV28,TRBJ1-2,.,TGTGCCAGCAGTTTCGGAAGGCAGTGGGCAGGGAACGGCTACACCTTC,CASSFGRQWAGNGYTF
.,TRBV6-6,TRBJ2-3,.,TGTGCCAGCAGCCAACAGAGGGCCGTTGATACGCAGTATTTT,CASSQQRAVDTQYF
TRBD1,TRBV5-6,TRBJ1-1,few,TGTGCCAGCAGCGCTGGACAGGGAATTGCTGAAGCTTTCTTT,CASSAGQGIAEAFF
.,TRBV6-5,TRBJ1-5,once,TGTGCCAGCAGTTACGCCGGGGGTCAGCCCCAGCATTTT,CASSYAGGQPQHF
TRBD1,TRBV27,TRBJ2-2,.,TGTGCCAGCAGCCCGGGACAGAGCACCGGGGAGCTGTTTTTT,CASSPGQSTGELFF
TRBD2,TRBV18,TRBJ2-7,.,TGTGCCAGCTCTCGACTAGCGGGAGGGCCTTACGAGCAGTACTTC,CASSRLAGGPYEQYF
TRBD2,TRBV29-1,TRBJ2-7,.,TGCAGCGTTGACCTAGCGGGGTCGACCTACGAGCAGTACTTC,CSVDLAGSTYEQYF
.,TRBV28,TRBJ2-5,.,TGTGCCAGCAGTTTCATAGGGGCTCTTTTCGAGACCCAGTACTTC,CASSFIGALFETQYF
.,TRBV18,TRBJ1-3,.,TGTGCCAGCTCACCCTCCGGAGGGGTTACTTATCGTGGAAACACCATATATTTT,CASSPSGGVTYRGNTIYF
.,TRBV6-5,TRBJ2-3,.,TGTGCCAGCAGTTTCCGAACTAGCACAGATACGCAGTATTTT,CASSFRTSTDTQYF
TRBD2,TRBV2,TRBJ2-1,.,TGTGCCAGCAGGCTTAGCGGGGTGAGCTCCTACAATGAGCAGTTCTTC,CASRLSGVSSYNEQFF
TRBD1,TRBV27,TRBJ2-2,.,TGTGCCAGCAGTCCGGGACAGGGGAGGGCCGGGGAGCTGTTTTTT,CASSPGQGRAGELFF
TRBD2,TRBV7-9,TRBJ2-3,.,TGTGCCAGCAGCTTTCTAGCGGGAGTGAGAAGCACAGATACGCAGTATTTT,CASSFLAGVRSTDTQYF
.,TRBV28,TRBJ1-2,.,TGTGCCAGCAGCCACAAGAGACAGCCGCCTAACTATGGCTACACCTTC,CASSHKRQPPNYGYTF
.,TRBV6-1,TRBJ2-7,.,TGTGCCAGCGCCCCGCTAAAAGCCCCATTATACGAGCAGTACTTC,CASAPLKAPLYEQYF
.,TRBV18,TRBJ1-5,.,TGTGCCAGCTCCCCGGGGAGGGACCAGCCCCAGCATTTT,CASSPGRDQPQHF
TRBD2,TRBV9,TRBJ2-1,.,TGTGCCAGCAGCCTTAGCGGGAGGTCGTACAATGAGCAGTTCTTC,CASSLSGRSYNEQFF
.,TRBV5-1,TRBJ2-1,.,TGCGCCAGCAGCTTGGGCGGGGAACTTAATGAGCAGTTCTTC,CASSLGGELNEQFF